This entry lists 25 T cell receptor beta chains sequenced from one sample in a study of shared clonotypes between healthy human individuals. The naive CD8 population came from CD45RO-negative cells selected for CCR7, without terminally differentiated effector memory CD45RA+ cells. Generated by immunoSEQ multiplex PCR, the TCRdb table keeps only in-frame clones and is missing some. The sample has more than 2 million clones, just over 90% seen once. The source material was naive CD8+ T cells from PBMCs. These receptors all come from a man younger than 30 in good health. Some clones in this sample may be carry-over from other donors' samples.

The chain joins TRBV7-9 to TRBJ2-7; 9 bases map to TRBD2. V lost 4 bases to trimming and J lost 2 bases; unmatched junction nucleotides: 6. Germline loops: CDR1 SEHNR, CDR2 FQNEAQ (reference sequence). This CDR3 contains 15 residues. The CDR3 spells CASSSQREAAYEQYF. CDR3 nucleotide sequence: TGTGCCAGCAGCTCTCAGCGGGAGGCTGCCTACGAGCAGTACTTC.

V gene TRBV5-1 combines with J gene TRBJ2-2; the match to TRBD1 covers 8 bases. The V and J ends lost 3 bases and 6 bases, in that order; junction bases with no gene match: 1. The CDR3 is 13 amino acids. Germline CDR1 reads SGHRS; CDR2 reads YFSETQ. The CDR3 loop reads CASSWTGSGELFF. CDR3 bases: TGCGCCAGCAGCTGGACAGGGTCCGGGGAGCTGTTTTTT.

For the CDR3, the DNA is TGTGCTAGTGGTTTCGTAGGCGTCAGGGGGCACTTCACAGATACGCAGTATTTT. Amino acid sequence: CASGFVGVRGHFTDTQYF. The V and J genes are TRBV12-5 and TRBJ2-3, with 8 bases that match TRBD1. Germline V lookup: CDR1 LGHNT, CDR2 FRNRAP. V gave up 3 bases and J gave up 2 bases; unmatched junction bases: 13. The CDR3 contains 18 residues.

With respect to this clone: In the same sample, other DNA sequences code for this CDR3. The chain is built from TRBV9 and TRBJ2-1; 7 bases map to TRBD2. Per the germline V gene, CDR1 is SGDLS and CDR2 is YYNGEE. The CDR3 is 15 residues long. V lost 2 bases and J lost 1; bases outside the gene matches: 3. The CDR3, as DNA: TGTGCCAGCAGCGTGGGCGGGGGATCCTACAATGAGCAGTTCTTC. Protein sequence: CASSVGGGSYNEQFF.

The chain carries TRBV5-5 and TRBJ1-5, with D unresolved. CDR1 and CDR2 from the germline V gene are SGHKS and YYEKEE (reference sequence). The CDR3 is 14 amino acids. V lost 0 bases to trimming and J lost 8 bases, with 12 bases between them. The chain's CDR3 is CASSLGLPEEPQHF. The CDR3 region has the DNA TGTGCCAGCAGCTTGGGTCTACCCGAGGAGCCCCAGCATTTT.

The rearrangement joins TRBV27 to TRBJ2-1; TRBD1 matches 7 bases. The germline CDR1 and CDR2 sequences are MNHEY and SMNVEV (reference sequence). J was trimmed by 3 bases and V by 6 bases; bases with no gene match: 2. CDR3 size: 13 residues. The DNA of the CDR3 is TGTGCCAGCAGCGGGACAGTCTACAATGAGCAGTTCTTC. This sequence encodes CASSGTVYNEQFF.

The genes are TRBV23-1 and TRBJ1-1; no reliable D call. TRBV23-1 is recorded as an ORF, its role being uncertain. The V and J ends lost 0 bases and 1 base respectively, with 18 bases between them. The length of the CDR3 is 18 residues. The CDR3 DNA is TGCGCCAGCAGTCAATCCCGACACCGTTCCTGGAGGAACACTGAAGCTTTCTTT. This sequence encodes CASSQSRHRSWRNTEAFF.

Of note for this clone: One junction end disagrees with the germline gene, perhaps due to a read error. The chain couples TRBV2 to TRBJ2-1; 7 bases are shared with TRBD2. From germline, CDR1 is SNHLY and CDR2 FYNNEI. The CDR3 covers 15 residues. For the CDR3, the DNA is TGTGCCAGCAGTGAAACCCTAGCGGCCTATAATGAGCAGTTCTTC. Translation: CASSETLAAYNEQFF. The complete variable domain, with remaining parts taken from reference TRBV2 and TRBJ2-1, reads EPEVTQTPSHQVTQMGQEVILRCVPISNHLYFYWYRQILGQKVEFLVSFYNNEISEKSEIFDDQFSVERPDGSNFTLKIRSTKLEDSAMYFCASSETLAAYNEQFFGPGTRLTVL.

Regarding this clone: Other nucleotide sequences from this sample produce the same CDR3. The chain carries TRBV27 and TRBJ2-2, with D possibly matching TRBD1 (5 bases). Trimming cost V 6 bases and J 6 bases, with 11 bases left between them. The CDR3 has 13 residues. Germline V gene lookup returns CDR1 MNHEY and CDR2 SMNVEV (reference sequence). Here the CDR3 DNA reads TGTGCCAGCAGCCCAAGGGGCGCCGGGGAGCTGTTTTTT. The encoded protein is CASSPRGAGELFF.

The chain has TRBV12-5 and TRBJ1-1, with 8 bases aligning to TRBD1. The CDR3 length is 16 residues. Germline V gene sequence: CDR1 LGHNT, CDR2 FRNRAP. J gave up 3 bases and V 4 bases, and 10 bases lay outside the gene matches. Here the CDR3 reads CASGSGQGGVDTEAFF. DNA of the CDR3: TGTGCTAGTGGTTCTGGACAGGGCGGCGTGGACACTGAAGCTTTCTTT.

CDR3 coding DNA: TGCAGCGTTGTATTGGGATCGTGGGTCTACAATGAGCAGTTCTTC. This sequence encodes CSVVLGSWVYNEQFF. V gene TRBV29-1 combines with J gene TRBJ2-1; unclear D gene. CDR3 size: 15 residues. V shed 4 bases and J shed 3 bases, with 16 bases lying between them. Looked up from germline, CDR1 is SQVTM and CDR2 is ANQGSEA.

The chain uses TRBV28 and TRBJ1-1; a weak D match, TRBD1 (5 bases). CDR3 length: 15 residues. Germline lookup yields CDR1 MDHEN and CDR2 SYDVKM. V lost 1 base to trimming and J lost 4 bases, with 13 bases between them. CDR3 coding DNA: TGTGCCAGCAGTTTATTGCCGGGGGTTGGCACTGAAGCTTTCTTT. Its translation: CASSLLPGVGTEAFF.

The chain has TRBV10-3 and TRBJ2-1; the D gene is possibly TRBD1 (5 bases). CDR1 and CDR2 (germline): ENHRY, SYGVKD. There are 16 residues in the CDR3. Trimming left V 3 bases short and J 4 bases short, with 16 bases between. This CDR3 reads CAISDPDSGTYNEQFF. Here the CDR3 DNA reads TGTGCCATCAGTGACCCTGACAGTGGAACTTACAATGAGCAGTTCTTC.

The chain has TRBV27 and TRBJ2-7; 8 positions agree with TRBD2. Trimming cost V 6 bases and J 5 bases; bases outside gene matches: 12. The CDR3 totals 15 residues. Germline assignment: CDR1 MNHEY and CDR2 SMNVEV (reference sequence). The CDR3 nucleotides read TGTGCCAGCAGGGTGTTGGGTAGCGGGACCCACGAGCAGTACTTC. Amino acids: CASRVLGSGTHEQYF.

The rearrangement links TRBV5-1 to TRBJ2-5; TRBD1 agrees at 9 bases. The CDR3 totals 17 residues. Germline V gene data show CDR1 as SGHRS and CDR2 as YFSETQ. J was trimmed by 4 bases and V by 4 bases; bases with no gene match: 14. For the CDR3, the DNA is TGCGCCAGCAGCCAACAAGGACAGGGGCCATATGGAGAGACCCAGTACTTC. Translated, it gives CASSQQGQGPYGETQYF.

The rearrangement links TRBV6-6 to TRBJ2-7, with TRBD2 matching 8 bases. Per germline, CDR1 MNHNY and CDR2 SVGAGI (reference sequence). The CDR3 runs 14 residues. J lost 7 bases, V lost 2 bases, and 7 bases had no gene match. CDR3 DNA sequence: TGTGCCAGCAGTTACGTGGAGGCTAGCGGGGAGCAGTACTTC. Translated: CASSYVEASGEQYF.

The J gene is TRBJ2-7, the V gene TRBV5-4; 7 positions agree with TRBD2. V shed 3 bases and J 6 bases; nucleotides not matched to a gene: 3. The CDR3 runs 12 residues. Germline V CDR1 and CDR2: SGHNT, YYREEE (reference sequence). CDR3 in DNA: TGTGCCAGCAGCTGGGGGACTACCGAGCAGTACTTC. Translated, it gives CASSWGTTEQYF.

The chain's CDR3 is CASSFPGQVDYGYTF. In nucleotides, the CDR3 is TGTGCCAGCAGCTTTCCGGGACAGGTTGACTATGGCTACACCTTC. The rearrangement links TRBV28 to TRBJ1-2; 8 nucleotides align to TRBD1. The length of the CDR3 is 15 residues. CDR1 and CDR2 (germline): MDHEN, SYDVKM. V shed 6 bases, J shed 3 bases, and the junction held 9 bases outside the gene matches.

V is TRBV5-6 and J is TRBJ1-5; D gene unclear. CDR3 length: 15 amino acids. Per germline, CDR1 SGHDT and CDR2 YYEEEE. Trimming pared 2 bases from V and 0 bases from J, leaving 9 bases between. CDR3 residues: CASSFGIYSNQPQHF. The CDR3, as DNA: TGTGCCAGCAGCTTTGGGATTTATAGCAATCAGCCCCAGCATTTT.

Regarding this clone: The missing conserved phenylalanine or tryptophan at the end of this CDR3 makes a read error likely. No DNA is shown, since the ends of the CDR3 on it are uncertain; the CDR3 is the one TCRdb lists. This sequence joins TRBV27 and TRBJ1-2; the DNA was not compared with TRBD1, the D call given in the table. The length of the CDR3 is 11 amino acids, counting both ends. The germline gives CDR1 MNHEY, CDR2 SMNVEV (reference sequence). CDR3: CASSSTGGLTL.

The chain recombines TRBV27 with TRBJ2-5; the D is unclear. The CDR3 spans 12 residues. CDR1 MNHEY and CDR2 SMNVEV come from the germline V gene (reference sequence). Here the CDR3 DNA reads TGTGCAAGAAAGCTTATCCAAGAGACCCAGTACTTC. Its translation is CARKLIQETQYF.

Written as DNA, the CDR3 is TGTGCCAGCAGTGTGTACAGGGGGGGCACCGGGGAGCTGTTTTTT. Its translation: CASSVYRGGTGELFF. The genes are TRBV6-6 and TRBJ2-2, with TRBD1 as a possible D gene (8 bases). Per the germline V gene, CDR1 is MNHNY and CDR2 is SVGAGI (reference sequence). V was shortened by 5 bases and J by 4 bases, with 14 bases between the two germline ends. The CDR3 contains 15 residues.

This rearrangement joins TRBV28 to TRBJ2-7; possible D gene TRBD1, 6 bases. V lost 4 bases, J lost 0 bases, and 16 bases lay in between. The CDR3 spans 16 residues. CDR1 and CDR2 (germline): MDHEN, SYDVKM. In nucleotides, the CDR3 is TGTGCCAGCAGTTCAACGGGACACCTGAGCTCCTACGAGCAGTACTTC. It yields the protein CASSSTGHLSSYEQYF. The complete variable domain, with remaining parts taken from reference TRBV28 and TRBJ2-7, reads DVKVTQSSRYLVKRTGEKVFLECVQDMDHENMFWYRQDPGLGLRLIYFSYDVKMKEKGDIPEGYSVSREKKERFSLILESASTNQTSMYLCASSSTGHLSSYEQYFGPGTRLTVT.

The gene calls are TRBV5-4 and TRBJ1-1; D uncertain. CDR1 SGHNT and CDR2 YYREEE come from the germline V gene (reference sequence). The CDR3 is 14 residues long. The V end lost 0 bases, the J end lost 7 bases, and 13 bases lay between the germline ends. The CDR3 region is CASSLGRINGEAFF. The CDR3, as DNA: TGTGCCAGCAGCTTGGGACGGATCAACGGTGAAGCTTTCTTT.

The chain employs TRBV9 and TRBJ2-3, with TRBD2 matching over 11 bases. The J segment lost 1 base and the V segment lost 3 bases, leaving 19 bases of the junction unmatched. Germline CDR1 reads SGDLS; CDR2 reads YYNGEE. The CDR3 consists of 21 residues. The CDR3 DNA reads TGTGCCAGCAGCGAGAGGGGGACTAGCGGAGGCCCCCGGTCTGGCACAGATACGCAGTATTTT. Protein: CASSERGTSGGPRSGTDTQYF.